The 2 T cell receptor beta chains listed next were all sequenced from one sample in a study of ipilimumab plus nivolumab after autologous stem cell transplantation. Sequencing used immunoSEQ multiplex PCR; TCRdb keeps in-frame clones, though not all of them. Here the sample spans about 83,000 clones, approximately 83% being singletons. The sequences come from PBMCs, collected in a trial of ipilimumab plus nivolumab as post-transplant consolidation. These receptor sequences come from a male donor with diffuse large B-cell lymphoma.

This chain links TRBV4-1 with TRBJ2-3; 10 bases match TRBD2. V shed 1 base and J 7 bases; nucleotides not matched to a gene: 11. CDR3 length: 17 residues. The germline CDR1 and CDR2 sequences are MGHRA and YSYEKL. CDR3 sequence (DNA): TGCGCCAGCAGCCAAGGTCCGGCTAGCGGGGGACTCAATACGCAGTATTTT. Translated: CASSQGPASGGLNTQYF.

In this sample, this clone turned up once. The rearrangement links TRBV4-2 to TRBJ2-3; TRBD2 matches at 12 bases. V was pared by 1 base and J by 1 base, with 0 bases of the junction left unmatched. The germline CDR1 and CDR2 sequences are LGHNA and YNFKEQ. The CDR3 is 16 amino acids. Here the CDR3 DNA reads TGTGCCAGCAGCCAAGGGACTAGCGGGGGCACAGATACGCAGTATTTT. Its protein product is CASSQGTSGGTDTQYF.